This TCR beta chain emerged from a study of identifying expanded T cells in peripheral blood. Study outcomes and limitations: Variance in clone template counts between approximately two-week samples significantly increased with total template count across all healthy donors. Over approximately two and four weeks, about 15 and 19 clones changed, versus around 1.2 between replicates.

Germline CDR1 MNHEY, CDR2 SVGAGI. Trimming shortened V by 4 bases and J by 0 bases, and 10 bases separated the two germline ends. CDR3 length: 15 residues. Remarks on this clone: The antigen is undetermined.

TCRdb keeps only in-frame clones here, not all; method: immunoSEQ multiplex PCR. The sample contains 90,000 to 120,000 clones, 85% to 90% of which appear only once. The TCR was taken from a person aged 18-70 years in good health. This chain connects TRBV6-5 to TRBJ1-3, with no clear D. Material for sequencing was blood. In DNA, the CDR3 is TGTGCCAGCAGTTCCCCCCCTTCCTCTGGAAACACCATATATTTT. It specifies CASSSPPSSGNTIYF.